This TCR beta chain comes out of a study of T cell repertoires in cytomegalovirus infection. Study as a whole: CMV infection plus the matching HLA type was flagged by public TCR beta signatures. Whole-study results and caveats: Dominating the ex vivo response were HLA-C-restricted CMV-specific TCR beta clonotypes. Carriers of CMV plus the relevant HLA were identified by cumulative public TCR beta family frequency.

This clonotype was seen many times. Its specificity is not known. V was trimmed by 4 bases and J by 2 bases, leaving 9 bases between them. The CDR3 is 13 amino acids. The germline CDR1 and CDR2 sequences are MNHEY and SVGEGT. MiXCR, applied by TCRdb to the reads, yields one record per CDR3 protein. The top ten hold 3.5% to 4.5% of the sample, which has roughly 320,000 distinct CDR3 sequences, 9.5% seen once. V and J are TRBV6-2 or TRBV6-3 and TRBJ2-7; no firm D call. The origin of this receptor is a human donor in good health (CMV status not recorded). Some clones in this sample may be carry-over from other donors' samples. The sample taken for sequencing was PBMCs. The CDR3 protein is CASSLTTAYEQYF. CDR3 DNA: TGTGCCAGCAGTTTGACCACAGCCTACGAGCAGTACTTC.